Listed here are 30 T cell receptor beta chains from one sample, sequenced in a study of T-cell reconstitution after alpha-beta-depleted transplantation in children. During its preparation, the TCRbeta library received unique molecular identifiers. Each CDR3 protein is one row after TCRdb ran MiXCR on the PCR reads. The data show around 140,000 distinct CDR3 sequences, with 8.8% seen just once and roughly 20% held by the top ten. Sequences were derived from PBMCs, mostly from graft donor cells, sampled 180 days after TCRalphabeta/CD19-depleted stem cell transplant. These receptors were obtained from a female patient aged 2-15 years who had a stem cell transplant for congenital amegakaryocytic thrombocytopenia, so the T cells may come from the graft donor.

The V gene is TRBV5-1, the J gene TRBJ2-1; 8 bases are a match to TRBD1. Trimming took 1 base from V and 6 from J; bases not matched to a gene: 3. The germline CDR1 and CDR2 sequences are SGHRS and YFSETQ. The CDR3 sequence is 14 residues long. The CDR3 region has the DNA TGCGCCAGCAGCTTGAAGACAGGGGTCAATGAGCAGTTCTTC. It specifies CASSLKTGVNEQFF.

This clonotype was recorded a few times. The chain couples TRBV5-1 to TRBJ2-6; D not certain. V lost 5 bases, J lost 0 bases, and 12 bases lay in between. Germline assignment: CDR1 SGHRS and CDR2 YFSETQ. The CDR3 totals 16 residues. CDR3 nucleotides: TGCGCCAGCAGTTTACGGCGTAGCTCTGGGGCCAACGTCCTGACTTTC. It specifies CASSLRRSSGANVLTF. The full variable domain, with the rest looked up from reference TRBV5-1 and TRBJ2-6, is KAGVTQTPRYLIKTRGQQVTLSCSPISGHRSVSWYQQTPGQGLQFLFEYFSETQRNKGNFPGRFSGRQFSNSRSEMNVSTLELGDSALYLCASSLRRSSGANVLTFGAGSRLTVL.

This clonotype showed up many times. The J gene is TRBJ2-5, the V gene TRBV28; D perhaps matches TRBD2 (6 bases). The CDR3 length is 14 residues. Trimming removed 5 bases at V and 3 bases at J, with 13 bases between. Germline V gene sequence: CDR1 MDHEN, CDR2 SYDVKM. CDR3 residues: CASSPPGEKETQYF. For the CDR3, the DNA is TGTGCCAGCAGTCCCCCGGGGGAGAAAGAGACCCAGTACTTC. Filled out from reference TRBV28 and TRBJ2-5, the complete variable domain reads DVKVTQSSRYLVKRTGEKVFLECVQDMDHENMFWYRQDPGLGLRLIYFSYDVKMKEKGDIPEGYSVSREKKERFSLILESASTNQTSMYLCASSPPGEKETQYFGPGTRLLVL.

Only a few counts were recorded for this clonotype. V usage is TRBV28 and J usage is TRBJ1-6; D unresolved. The V gene lost 2 bases and the J gene lost 10 bases, with 6 bases spanning the gap. This CDR3 spans 12 amino acids. From germline, CDR1 is MDHEN and CDR2 SYDVKM. The CDR3 reads CASSLNRSPLHF. CDR3 nucleotides: TGTGCCAGCAGTTTAAACCGGTCACCCCTCCACTTT.

This clonotype was counted only a few times. The chain uses TRBV19 and TRBJ1-2, with no clear D. This CDR3 contains 14 residues. CDR1 and CDR2 (germline): LNHDA, SQIVND (reference sequence). Trimming took off 6 bases at V and 6 bases at J, with 17 bases between the two ends. CDR3 residues: CASRSVPGSHGYTF. The CDR3 bases are TGTGCCAGTAGGAGTGTCCCGGGAAGTCATGGCTACACCTTC.

This clonotype was seen at least ten times. The gene calls are TRBV5-1 and TRBJ2-2, with D perhaps TRBD1 (6 bases). V was cut by 4 bases and J by 6 bases, with 16 bases left in between. The germline V gene has CDR1 SGHRS and CDR2 YFSETQ. This CDR3 comprises 15 residues. In nucleotides, the CDR3 is TGCGCCAGCAGCCCACAGGGAAAAACGGCCGGGGAGCTGTTTTTT. Its translation: CASSPQGKTAGELFF.

This clonotype has a count of ten or more. The V and J genes are TRBV29-1 and TRBJ2-7; D gene uncertain. V was clipped by 1 base and J by 6 bases, with 13 bases between them. CDR3 length: 13 amino acids. The germline V gene encodes CDR1 SQVTM and CDR2 ANQGSEA. The CDR3 coding sequence is TGCAGCGTTGAAGGGGATCGTGGTGCCGAGCAGTACTTC. This gives the protein CSVEGDRGAEQYF.

This clonotype was counted ten times or more. V gene TRBV11-2 combines with J gene TRBJ2-7; TRBD1 aligns across 10 bases. The CDR3 runs 14 residues. CDR1 and CDR2 (germline): SGHAT, FQNNGV. After removal of 5 bases from V and 6 bases from J, the junction contained 7 bases not matched to a gene. CDR3 in amino acids: CASSVTGQGTEQYF. The CDR3 coding sequence is TGTGCCAGCAGCGTCACGGGACAGGGGACCGAGCAGTACTTC.

This clonotype appeared a few times. The chain links TRBV5-1 to TRBJ1-6, with TRBD1 matching over 11 bases. CDR1 and CDR2 from the germline V gene are SGHRS and YFSETQ. The CDR3 runs to 18 residues. V gave up 1 base and J gave up 0 bases; unmatched junction bases: 3. CDR3 region: CASSLRTGGSSYNSPLHF. In nucleotides, the CDR3 is TGCGCCAGCAGCTTGCGGACAGGGGGCAGCTCCTATAATTCACCCCTCCACTTT.

There are many counts of this clonotype. J is TRBJ1-2 and V is TRBV24-1; D remains ambiguous. Per germline, CDR1 KGHDR and CDR2 SFDVKD. This CDR3 comprises 14 residues. Trimming cost V 1 base and J 2 bases, with 7 bases left between them. CDR3 sequence: CATSDFSKNYGYTF. The CDR3 bases are TGTGCCACCAGTGATTTTAGCAAGAACTATGGCTACACCTTC.

The sample holds many counts of this clonotype. This chain connects TRBV7-2 to TRBJ2-5; D is unclear. Per germline, CDR1 SGHTA and CDR2 FQGNSA. The CDR3 spans 11 residues. Trimming took off 2 bases at V and 7 bases at J, with 5 bases between the two ends. The DNA for the CDR3 is TGTGCCAGCAGCTTACTAGTGACCCAGTACTTC. Its translation: CASSLLVTQYF.

The CDR3 spells CACPNSGTDVATNEKLFF. The CDR3 DNA reads as TGTGCCTGCCCCAATTCGGGGACAGATGTTGCAACTAATGAAAAACTGTTTTTT. The gene calls are TRBV30 and TRBJ1-4; 7 nucleotides align to TRBD1. Losses at the gene ends were 6 bases for V and 0 bases for J; bases not matched to a gene: 16. CDR1 and CDR2 from the germline V gene are GTSNPN and SVGIG (reference sequence). CDR3 size: 18 residues.

The CDR3 here is CSAPLFRGGTTDEQYF. In DNA form, the CDR3 reads TGCAGTGCTCCCCTTTTCAGGGGCGGAACCACCGACGAGCAGTACTTC. V and J are TRBV20-1 and TRBJ2-7, with TRBD1 as a possible D gene (6 bases). V lost 5 bases and J 5 bases, leaving 25 bases between the germline ends. Germline V lookup: CDR1 DFQATT, CDR2 SNEGSKA (reference sequence). The CDR3 loop spans 16 amino acids.

In this sample, this clonotype turned up many times. The V call is TRBV4-3, the J call TRBJ1-1; 7 bases fit TRBD1. V lost 4 bases to trimming and J lost 4 bases; unmatched junction nucleotides: 6. This CDR3 comprises 14 residues. In germline, CDR1 is LGHNA, CDR2 YSLEER. The CDR3 reads CASSPTGRVTEAFF. As DNA, the CDR3 is TGCGCCAGCAGCCCGACAGGGCGGGTCACTGAAGCTTTCTTT.

Many counts were recorded for this clonotype. This sequence joins TRBV12-3 or TRBV12-4 and TRBJ1-4; TRBD1 might be the D (6 bases). V shed 6 bases and J shed 5 bases, with 19 bases lying between them. The CDR3 loop spans 16 amino acids. The DNA of the CDR3 is TGTGCCAGCAGCCCACCGGGACACGCCCGAAATGAAAAACTGTTTTTT. It yields the protein CASSPPGHARNEKLFF.

This clonotype was recorded many times. The chain employs TRBV5-5 and TRBJ1-3; TRBD1 matches at 7 bases. The junction had 13 bases not matched to a gene; V was cut back by 4 bases and J by 9 bases. This CDR3 has 15 residues. CDR1 is SGHKS, CDR2 YYEKEE, per germline (reference sequence). The CDR3 DNA reads as TGTGCCAGCAGCCCCCAGGACAGGACATGGGGCACCATATATTTT. Protein product: CASSPQDRTWGTIYF.

The chain joins TRBV7-9 to TRBJ2-2; 10 bases map to TRBD1. The V segment lost 1 base and the J segment 6 bases; nucleotides outside the gene matches: 8. CDR3 length equals 17 residues. The germline V gene has CDR1 SEHNR and CDR2 FQNEAQ (reference sequence). The CDR3 coding sequence is TGTGCCAGCAGCTTAGGAAGACAGGGGGCGCGATCCGGGGAGCTGTTTTTT. Translated: CASSLGRQGARSGELFF.

Concerning this clonotype itself: A read error may be the cause here, since a much bigger clone is one base away. The chain recombines TRBV28 with TRBJ2-2, with D unresolved. With 3 bases removed from V and 2 bases from J, the gap between germline ends came to 10 bases. In germline, CDR1 is MDHEN, CDR2 SYDVKM. This CDR3 has 15 residues. The CDR3 protein is CASSFKCINTGELFF. DNA for the CDR3: TGTGCCAGCAGTTTCAAGTGTATAAACACCGGGGAGCTGTTTTTT.

This clonotype was counted at least ten times. This chain links TRBV14 with TRBJ2-3; D not resolved. The CDR3 has 14 residues. Germline CDR1 reads SGHDN; CDR2 reads FVKESK. Trimming stripped 4 bases from V and 2 bases from J, with 10 bases between. The CDR3: CASSPTWVTDTQYF. The CDR3 DNA reads as TGTGCCAGCAGCCCTACTTGGGTCACAGATACGCAGTATTTT.

At least ten counts were recorded for this clonotype. The chain employs TRBV20-1 and TRBJ2-3; D is uncertain. The V end was cut by 4 bases, the J end by 0 bases, with 8 bases between. Per germline, CDR1 DFQATT and CDR2 SNEGSKA (reference sequence). The length of the CDR3 is 13 residues. DNA for the CDR3: TGCAGTGCTAACCCGTCTAGCACAGATACGCAGTATTTT. It is translated as CSANPSSTDTQYF.

There are many counts of this clonotype. The junction does not match germline at one end; this may be a read error. The V call is TRBV29-1, the J call TRBJ2-1, with D possibly being TRBD2 (6 bases). Germline lookup yields CDR1 SQVTM and CDR2 ANQGSEA. CDR3 length: 12 residues. The CDR3 bases are TGCAGCGTTGAAGGGGAGAAAGGGCGGGGAATCTTC. Its translation: CSVEGEKGRGIF.

The sample holds many counts of this clonotype. The chain links TRBV5-1 to TRBJ2-2, with 12 bases aligning to TRBD2. The J segment lost 0 bases and the V segment lost 5 bases, leaving 5 bases of the junction unmatched. The CDR3 covers 17 residues. Germline V gives CDR1 SGHRS, CDR2 YFSETQ. The CDR3 spells CASRLRTSGTNTGELFF. DNA for the CDR3: TGCGCCAGCAGATTGAGGACTAGCGGGACGAACACCGGGGAGCTGTTTTTT.

This clonotype was seen repeatedly, ten times or more. This chain joins TRBV20-1 and TRBJ1-4; D is perhaps TRBD1 (5 bases). Germline V gene data show CDR1 as DFQATT and CDR2 as SNEGSKA (reference sequence). The CDR3 spans 14 residues. V was cut by 6 bases and J by 0 bases, with 11 bases left in between. The CDR3 DNA follows: TGCAGTGCAAGCAGGGATGCAACTAATGAAAAACTGTTTTTT. Its translation is CSASRDATNEKLFF.

This clonotype was found many times. The genes are TRBV10-3 and TRBJ2-7; the D gene is possibly TRBD2 (6 bases). Germline V CDR1 and CDR2: ENHRY, SYGVKD. This CDR3 comprises 14 residues. Trimming cost V 11 bases and J 2 bases, with 19 bases left between them. CDR3 nucleotide sequence: TGTGCCTCCCAGGGAGGTGCGGACGCCTACGAGCAGTACTTC. It translates to CASQGGADAYEQYF.

Remarks on this clonotype: Just one base apart from a much larger clone, this may be a read error. The chain has TRBV5-1 and TRBJ2-5; TRBD2 aligns across 9 bases. CDR1 is SGHRS, CDR2 YFSETQ, per germline. CDR3 size: 16 residues. Written as DNA, the CDR3 is TGCGCCAGCAGCTTGGGTAGCGGGAGAGGCTCGGAGACCCAGTCCTTC. Protein sequence: CASSLGSGRGSETQSF.

This clonotype was detected a few times. The rearrangement links TRBV5-1 to TRBJ1-1; no clear D. V was shortened by 2 bases and J by 2 bases, with 10 bases between the two germline ends. CDR3 length: 14 residues. Germline V lookup: CDR1 SGHRS, CDR2 YFSETQ. The CDR3 is CASSFTVLNTEAFF. The CDR3 DNA reads as TGCGCCAGCAGCTTCACGGTCCTAAACACTGAAGCTTTCTTT.

The chain is built from TRBV5-5 and TRBJ2-2; TRBD1 is a possible D gene (6 bases). The V end lost 8 bases, the J end lost 9 bases, and 20 bases lay between the germline ends. This CDR3 is 14 amino acids long. CDR1 and CDR2 from the germline V gene are SGHKS and YYEKEE (reference sequence). The CDR3 region has the DNA TGTGCCAGGGGCCAGGGACACACCTGCCGGGAGCTGTTTTTT. This gives the protein CARGQGHTCRELFF. The whole variable domain, remainder taken from reference TRBV5-5 and TRBJ2-2, is DAGVTQSPTHLIKTRGQQVTLRCSPISGHKSVSWYQQVLGQGPQFIFQYYEKEERGRGNFPDRFSARQFPNYSSELNVNALLLGDSALYLCARGQGHTCRELFFGEGSRLTVL.

This clonotype was counted at least ten times. The V call is TRBV3-1, the J call TRBJ2-6; 9 bases match TRBD1. After removal of 0 bases from V and 1 base from J, the junction contained 7 bases not matched to a gene. Germline CDR1 is LGHDT and CDR2 is YNNKEL (reference sequence). The CDR3 has 19 residues. The CDR3 DNA reads TGTGCCAGCAGCCAAGAACCGGGACAGGGCTTTTCTGGGGCCAACGTCCTGACTTTC. Encoded protein: CASSQEPGQGFSGANVLTF. The whole variable domain, remainder taken from reference TRBV3-1 and TRBJ2-6, is DTAVSQTPKYLVTQMGNDKSIKCEQNLGHDTMYWYKQDSKKFLKIMFSYNNKELIINETVPNRFSPKSPDKAHLNLHINSLELGDSAVYFCASSQEPGQGFSGANVLTFGAGSRLTVL.

Many counts were recorded for this clonotype. This chain joins TRBV20-1 and TRBJ1-2; no clear D. The germline CDR1 and CDR2 sequences are DFQATT and SNEGSKA (reference sequence). CDR3 length: 12 residues. V gave up 2 bases and J gave up 1 base, with 5 bases separating them. CDR3 DNA sequence: TGCAGTGCTAGATTCTATAACTATGGCTACACCTTC. This codes for CSARFYNYGYTF.

This clonotype was seen many times. The rearrangement links TRBV7-9 to TRBJ2-1; D is possibly TRBD1 (6 bases). This CDR3 has 17 residues. V lost 5 bases and J 0 bases, leaving 17 bases between the germline ends. Germline V lookup: CDR1 SEHNR, CDR2 FQNEAQ (reference sequence). The CDR3 here is CASSRSQGQSSYNEQFF. The CDR3 DNA sequence: TGTGCCAGCAGCAGATCACAGGGTCAGAGCTCCTACAATGAGCAGTTCTTC.